This T cell receptor beta chain stems from a study of cytotoxic CD8 clonotypes in ibrutinib-treated CLL. The overall study: By median roughly 74 months, around twelve had progressed and about 15 stayed remitted; responses had been 2 complete and about 25 partial. Response samples were taken after a median about eleven months of treatment, range 6 to 36.

V gave up 5 bases and J gave up 6 bases, with 18 bases separating them. The V gene's germline CDR1 is SGHRS and CDR2 YFSETQ. The CDR3 spans 14 residues. Repertoires were generated with immunoSEQ multiplex PCR, while TCRdb's copy carries only in-frame clones and drops some. The profile shows some 85,000 clones, roughly three quarters of them singletons. Specimen: PBMCs, collected after 24 months of ibrutinib treatment. This TCR was recovered from a human donor with chronic lymphocytic leukemia. This rearrangement joins TRBV5-1 to TRBJ2-7; D is undetermined. This chain's CDR3 is CASRPASNTGEQYF. For the CDR3, the DNA is TGCGCCAGCAGACCCGCCTCCAACACTGGCGAGCAGTACTTC.